Listed below are T cell receptor beta chains from one sample, sequenced in a study of T cell repertoires in cytomegalovirus infection. Antigens for these TCRs are unknown. TCRdb fed the reads into MiXCR, producing one record per CDR3 protein. The table shows approximately 1,000,000 distinct CDR3 sequences, with around 32% occurring only once. The sequencing here drew on cultured CD8+ T cells from PBMCs, taken from culture after CMV antigen stimulation. All receptors derive from a human donor in good health (CMV status not recorded). Some clones in this sample may be carry-over from other donors' samples. Both conserved end residues are part of each CDR3. Fields, in order: D gene, V gene, J gene, clone size, CDR3 protein, CDR3 DNA. D genes are given only for firm matches. Clone sizes are given selectively: once, few, many, or a class where the clone is expanded.

-	TRBV7-2	TRBJ1-5	many	CASSLTDYNQPQHF	TGTGCCAGCAGCCTAACAGACTACAATCAGCCCCAGCATTTT
TRBD2	TRBV6-2/TRBV6-3	TRBJ2-2	many	CASIGLAGGQAGELFF	TGTGCCAGCATTGGACTAGCGGGGGGGCAAGCCGGGGAGCTGTTTTTT
TRBD1	TRBV6-1	TRBJ2-3	few	CASSESEWGQNTDTQYF	TGTGCCAGCAGTGAATCTGAGTGGGGACAGAACACAGATACGCAGTATTTT
-	TRBV7-9	TRBJ2-5	-	CASSLPRSSGETQYF	TGTGCCAGCAGCTTACCCAGGAGCTCCGGAGAGACCCAGTACTTC
TRBD2	TRBV7-2	TRBJ2-1	-	CASSHSSGGAYEQFF	TGTGCCAGCAGCCACTCTAGCGGGGGGGCCTATGAGCAGTTCTTC
TRBD2	TRBV5-8	TRBJ2-7	few	CASSHSREGSYEQYF	TGTGCCAGCAGCCACTCCCGGGAGGGTTCCTACGAGCAGTACTTC
-	TRBV12-5	TRBJ1-1	-	CASGLGTVNTEAFF	TGTGCTAGTGGTTTGGGGACGGTGAACACTGAAGCTTTCTTT
-	TRBV6-6	TRBJ2-5	few	CASSYQGGGQETQYF	TGTGCCAGCAGTTACCAGGGAGGGGGCCAAGAGACCCAGTACTTC
TRBD1	TRBV7-8	TRBJ1-5	few	CASSLGAGGHQPQHF	TGTGCCAGCAGCTTAGGGGCAGGGGGCCACCAGCCCCAGCATTTT
-	TRBV5-6	TRBJ1-1	few	CASSPMDSNEAFF	TGTGCCAGCAGCCCGATGGACAGCAATGAAGCTTTCTTT
-	TRBV28	TRBJ1-5	-	CASLRVRGNQPQHF	TGTGCCAGCCTCCGGGTCAGGGGCAATCAGCCCCAGCATTTT
-	TRBV6-5	TRBJ2-5	few	CASSPPGQPQETQYF	TGTGCCAGCAGCCCACCGGGCCAGCCCCAAGAGACCCAGTACTTC
TRBD1	TRBV10-2	TRBJ2-1	few	CASSEDRAIYNEQFF	TGCGCCAGCAGTGAGGACAGGGCAATCTACAATGAGCAGTTCTTC
TRBD1	TRBV5-1	TRBJ2-5	-	CASSKPTGGAETQYF	TGCGCCAGCAGCAAACCGACAGGGGGCGCGGAGACCCAGTACTTC
-	TRBV20-1	TRBJ2-5	-	CSAWGGPGDFAKEIQYF	TGCAGTGCTTGGGGAGGGCCAGGGGATTTCGCCAAAGAGATCCAGTACTTC
TRBD2	TRBV7-6	TRBJ2-1	many	CASSQMGLAGGHYNEQFF	TGTGCCAGCAGCCAAATGGGACTAGCGGGGGGGCACTACAATGAGCAGTTCTTC
TRBD1	TRBV12-3/TRBV12-4	TRBJ1-2	-	CASSTGTVSYYGYTF	TGTGCCAGCAGTACCGGGACAGTTTCTTACTATGGCTACACCTTC
-	TRBV28	TRBJ1-5	-	CASKRGESNQPQHF	TGTGCCAGCAAGAGGGGTGAGAGCAATCAGCCCCAGCATTTT
TRBD1	TRBV19	TRBJ1-1	-	CASSTRTGTELERAEAFF	TGTGCCAGTAGTACCCGGACCGGGACAGAGTTAGAACGCGCTGAAGCTTTCTTT
-	TRBV9	TRBJ2-3	-	CASSGAPGGLDTQYF	TGTGCCAGCAGCGGGGCCCCCGGGGGCCTTGATACGCAGTATTTT
-	TRBV28	TRBJ1-2	few	CASRPPLEFNYGYTF	TGTGCCAGCAGACCGCCTTTGGAGTTTAACTATGGCTACACCTTC
-	TRBV7-9	TRBJ1-1	few	CASTPGMGGTEAFF	TGTGCCAGCACCCCCGGGATGGGAGGCACTGAAGCTTTCTTT
-	TRBV11-2	TRBJ2-7	-	CASSGSGTFYEQYF	TGTGCCAGCAGCGGCTCCGGGACATTCTACGAGCAGTACTTC
TRBD2	TRBV4-1	TRBJ2-1	-	CASSQRLSGGYNEQFF	TGCGCCAGCAGCCAACGGCTGAGCGGGGGCTACAATGAGCAGTTCTTC
TRBD1	TRBV7-6	TRBJ1-2	many	CASSPATGKDGYTF	TGTGCCAGCAGCCCGGCGACAGGGAAGGACGGCTACACCTTC
-	TRBV28	TRBJ1-2	few	CASSFTSDTPGYTF	TGTGCCAGCAGTTTTACGTCAGACACTCCTGGCTACACCTTC